Below, one TCR beta chain is given with its context. This specimen comes from a study of blood T cell repertoires in COVID-19. This study enrolled people aged about 18 to 95 from about 24 US geographic areas. Recovered participants had two consecutive negative NP/OP PCR tests, healthcare professional clearance, or symptom resolution. The CDR3 sequence is 12 residues long. V dropped 4 bases and J dropped 2 bases, with 5 bases sitting between them. From germline, CDR1 is SQVTM and CDR2 ANQGSEA. Repertoires were generated with immunoSEQ multiplex PCR, while TCRdb's copy carries only in-frame clones and drops some. This table has 20,000 or so clones, around 89% appearing once.

V is TRBV29-1 and J is TRBJ1-4, with D unresolved. The TCR sequence derives from a woman aged 25 to 45 who had recovered from COVID-19. Sample: PBMCs or T cells enriched from blood (not recorded which). CDR3 sequence reads: CSVAATNEKLFF. CDR3 DNA: TGCAGCGTTGCTGCGACTAATGAAAAACTGTTTTTT.